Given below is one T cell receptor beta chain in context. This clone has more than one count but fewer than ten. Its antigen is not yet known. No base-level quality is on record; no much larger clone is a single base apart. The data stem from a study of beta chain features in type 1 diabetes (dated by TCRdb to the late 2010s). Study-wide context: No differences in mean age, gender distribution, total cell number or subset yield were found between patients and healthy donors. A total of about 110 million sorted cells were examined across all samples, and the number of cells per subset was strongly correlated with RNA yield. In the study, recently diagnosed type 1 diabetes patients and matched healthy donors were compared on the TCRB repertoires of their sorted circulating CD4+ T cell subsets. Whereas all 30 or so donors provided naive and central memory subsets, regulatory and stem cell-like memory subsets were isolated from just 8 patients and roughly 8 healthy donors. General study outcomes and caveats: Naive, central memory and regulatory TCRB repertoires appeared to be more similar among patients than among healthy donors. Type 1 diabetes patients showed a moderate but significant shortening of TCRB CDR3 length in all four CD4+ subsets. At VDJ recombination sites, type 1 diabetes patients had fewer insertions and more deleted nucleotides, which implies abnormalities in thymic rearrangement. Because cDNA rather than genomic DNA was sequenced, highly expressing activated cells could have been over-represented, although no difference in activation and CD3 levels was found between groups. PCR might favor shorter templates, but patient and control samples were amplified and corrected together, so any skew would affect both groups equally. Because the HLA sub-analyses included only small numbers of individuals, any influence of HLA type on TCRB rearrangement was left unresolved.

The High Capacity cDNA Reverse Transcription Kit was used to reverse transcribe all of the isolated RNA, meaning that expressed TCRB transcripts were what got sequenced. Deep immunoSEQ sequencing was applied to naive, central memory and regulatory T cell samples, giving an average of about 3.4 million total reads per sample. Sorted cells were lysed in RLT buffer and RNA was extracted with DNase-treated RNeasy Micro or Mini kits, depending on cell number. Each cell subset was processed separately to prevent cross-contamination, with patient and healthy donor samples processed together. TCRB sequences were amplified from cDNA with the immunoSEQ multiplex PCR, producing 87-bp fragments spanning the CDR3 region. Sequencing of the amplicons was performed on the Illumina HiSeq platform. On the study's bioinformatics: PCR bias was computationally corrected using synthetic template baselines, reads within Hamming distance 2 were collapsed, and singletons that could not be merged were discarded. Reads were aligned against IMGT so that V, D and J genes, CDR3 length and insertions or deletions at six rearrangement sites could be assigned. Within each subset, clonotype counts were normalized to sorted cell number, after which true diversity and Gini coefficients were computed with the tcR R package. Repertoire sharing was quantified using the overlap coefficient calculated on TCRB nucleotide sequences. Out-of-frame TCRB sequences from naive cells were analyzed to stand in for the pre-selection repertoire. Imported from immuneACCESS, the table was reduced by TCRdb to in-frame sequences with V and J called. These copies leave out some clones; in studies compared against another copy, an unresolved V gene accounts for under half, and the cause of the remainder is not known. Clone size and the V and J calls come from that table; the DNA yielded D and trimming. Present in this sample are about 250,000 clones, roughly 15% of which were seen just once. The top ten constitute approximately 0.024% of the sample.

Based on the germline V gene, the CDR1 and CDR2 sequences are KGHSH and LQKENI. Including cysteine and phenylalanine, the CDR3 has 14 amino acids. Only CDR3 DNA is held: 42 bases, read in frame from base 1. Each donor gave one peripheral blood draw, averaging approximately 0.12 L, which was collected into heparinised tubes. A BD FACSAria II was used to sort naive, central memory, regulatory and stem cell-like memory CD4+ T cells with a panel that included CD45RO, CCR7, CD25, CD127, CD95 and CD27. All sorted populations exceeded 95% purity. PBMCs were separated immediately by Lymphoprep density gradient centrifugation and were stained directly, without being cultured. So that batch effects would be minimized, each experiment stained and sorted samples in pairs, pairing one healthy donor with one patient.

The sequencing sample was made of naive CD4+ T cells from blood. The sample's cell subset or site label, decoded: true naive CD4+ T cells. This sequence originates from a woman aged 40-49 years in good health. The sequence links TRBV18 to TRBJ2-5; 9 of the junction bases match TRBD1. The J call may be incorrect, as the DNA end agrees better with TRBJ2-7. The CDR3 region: CASSRDRARYEQYF. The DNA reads TGTGCCAGCTCGCGGGACAGGGCGAGGTACGAGCAGTACTTC.